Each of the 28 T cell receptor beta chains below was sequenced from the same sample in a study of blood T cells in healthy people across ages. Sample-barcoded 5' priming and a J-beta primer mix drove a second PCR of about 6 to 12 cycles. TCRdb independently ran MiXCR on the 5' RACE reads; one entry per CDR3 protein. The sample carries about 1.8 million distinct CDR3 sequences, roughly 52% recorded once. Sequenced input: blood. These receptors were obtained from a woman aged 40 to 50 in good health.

CDR3 in amino acids: CATSSGSGNSYNEQFF. DNA of the CDR3: TGTGCCACCAGCTCCGGAAGCGGAAACTCCTACAATGAGCAGTTCTTC. This chain connects TRBV15 to TRBJ2-1; the D gene is possibly TRBD2 (5 bases). The germline CDR1 and CDR2 sequences are LNHNV and YYDKDF (reference sequence). The CDR3 loop spans 16 amino acids. The ends were cut back, 5 bases at V and 0 bases at J, with 14 bases in the middle.

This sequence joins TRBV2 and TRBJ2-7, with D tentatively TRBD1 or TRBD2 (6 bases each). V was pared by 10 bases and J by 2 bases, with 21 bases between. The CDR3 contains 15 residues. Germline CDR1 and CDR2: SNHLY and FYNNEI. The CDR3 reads CATLKRGACPYEQYF. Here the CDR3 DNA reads TGTGCCACCCTGAAAAGGGGGGCTTGTCCCTACGAGCAGTACTTC.

The CDR3 DNA reads TGTGCCAGCAGTTCGAATAGCGGGGGCAGGGGAGAGCAGTTCTTC. Protein product: CASSSNSGGRGEQFF. V usage is TRBV12-3 or TRBV12-4 and J usage is TRBJ2-1; the match to TRBD2 covers 9 bases. Losses at the gene ends were 4 bases for V and 10 bases for J; bases not matched to a gene: 11. The CDR3 is 15 amino acids.

CDR3 residues: CSASGQGGYGYTF. Written as DNA, the CDR3 is TGCAGTGCTAGTGGACAGGGGGGCTATGGCTACACCTTC. This chain connects TRBV20-1 to TRBJ1-2; 10 bases match TRBD1. V gave up 3 bases and J gave up 4 bases; unmatched junction bases: 2. This CDR3 contains 13 residues. Germline V CDR1 and CDR2: DFQATT, SNEGSKA (reference sequence).

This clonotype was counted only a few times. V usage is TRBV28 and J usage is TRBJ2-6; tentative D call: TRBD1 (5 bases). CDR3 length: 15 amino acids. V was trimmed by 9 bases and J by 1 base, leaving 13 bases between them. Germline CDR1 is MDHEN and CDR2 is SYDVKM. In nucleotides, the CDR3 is TGTGCCAGTCAACCTGCAGGGTCTGGGGCCAACGTCCTGACTTTC. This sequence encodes CASQPAGSGANVLTF.

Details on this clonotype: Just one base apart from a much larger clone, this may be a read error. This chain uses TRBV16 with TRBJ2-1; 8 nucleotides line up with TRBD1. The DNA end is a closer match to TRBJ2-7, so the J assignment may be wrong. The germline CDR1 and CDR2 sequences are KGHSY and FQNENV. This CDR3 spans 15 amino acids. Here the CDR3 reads CASSQQGALYNEQYF. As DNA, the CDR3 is TGTGCCAGCAGCCAGCAGGGGGCTCTATACAATGAGCAGTACTTC.

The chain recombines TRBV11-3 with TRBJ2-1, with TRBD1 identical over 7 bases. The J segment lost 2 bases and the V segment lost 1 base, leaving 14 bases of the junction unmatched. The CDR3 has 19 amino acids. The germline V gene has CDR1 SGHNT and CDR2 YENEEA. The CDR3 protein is CASSLGGTERTGPYNEQFF. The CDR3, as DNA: TGTGCCAGCAGCTTAGGGGGGACAGAGAGAACGGGCCCCTACAATGAGCAGTTCTTC.

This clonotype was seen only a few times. The CDR3 nucleotides are TGTGCCAGCAGCGACCCTAGCAGGCCCAACAATGAGCAGTTCTTC. Amino acid sequence: CASSDPSRPNNEQFF. The J gene is TRBJ2-1, the V gene TRBV9; TRBD2 might be the D (5 bases). This CDR3 contains 15 residues. V lost 3 bases and J 5 bases, leaving 15 bases between the germline ends. Germline CDR1 reads SGDLS; CDR2 reads YYNGEE.

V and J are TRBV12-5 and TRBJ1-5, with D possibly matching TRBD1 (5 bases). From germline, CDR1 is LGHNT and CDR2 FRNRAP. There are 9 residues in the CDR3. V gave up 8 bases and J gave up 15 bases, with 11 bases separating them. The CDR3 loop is CASYSGGHF. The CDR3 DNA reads TGTGCTAGTTACTCGGGGGGGCATTTT. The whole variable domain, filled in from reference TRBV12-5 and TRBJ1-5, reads DARVTQTPRHKVTEMGQEVTMRCQPILGHNTVFWYRQTMMQGLELLAYFRNRAPLDDSGMPKDRFSAEMPDATLATLKIQPSEPRDSAVYFCASYSGGHFGDGTRLSIL.

CDR3 coding DNA: TGTGCCAGCAGTCAACTAGCCGGGGCCTCCAATGAGCAGTTCTTC. Amino acids: CASSQLAGASNEQFF. The chain is built from TRBV27 and TRBJ2-1; D perhaps matches TRBD2 (6 bases). In germline, CDR1 is MNHEY, CDR2 SMNVEV (reference sequence). The CDR3 extends over 15 amino acids. V lost 5 bases, J lost 6 bases, and 17 bases lay in between.

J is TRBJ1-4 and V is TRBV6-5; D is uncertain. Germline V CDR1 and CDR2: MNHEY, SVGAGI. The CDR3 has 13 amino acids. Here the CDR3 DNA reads TGTGCGACCCGAACTACAGCTAATGAAAAACTGTTTTTT. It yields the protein CATRTTANEKLFF.

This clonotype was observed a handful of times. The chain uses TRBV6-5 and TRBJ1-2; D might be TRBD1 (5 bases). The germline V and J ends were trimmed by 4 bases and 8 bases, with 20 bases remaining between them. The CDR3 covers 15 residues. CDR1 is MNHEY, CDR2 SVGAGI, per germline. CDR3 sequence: CASSSGQFGGNGYTF. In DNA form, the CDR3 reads TGTGCCAGCAGTTCGGGGCAATTTGGGGGGAACGGCTACACCTTC.

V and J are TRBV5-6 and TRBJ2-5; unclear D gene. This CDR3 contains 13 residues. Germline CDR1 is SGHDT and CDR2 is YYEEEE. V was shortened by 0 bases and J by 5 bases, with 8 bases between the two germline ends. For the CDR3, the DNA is TGTGCCAGCAGCTTGGATCAGGTGGAGACCCAGTACTTC. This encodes CASSLDQVETQYF.

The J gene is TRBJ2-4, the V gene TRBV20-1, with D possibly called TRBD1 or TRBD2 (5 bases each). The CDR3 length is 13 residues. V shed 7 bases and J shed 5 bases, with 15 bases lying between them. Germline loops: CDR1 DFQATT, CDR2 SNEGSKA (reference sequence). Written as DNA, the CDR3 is TGCAGTGGAGTCGTCGGGGCTCAAAACATTCAGTACTTC. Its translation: CSGVVGAQNIQYF.

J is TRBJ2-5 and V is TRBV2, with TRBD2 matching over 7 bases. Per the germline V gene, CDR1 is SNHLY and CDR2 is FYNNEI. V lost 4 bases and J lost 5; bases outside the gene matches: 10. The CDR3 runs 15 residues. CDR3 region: CASSAGGPGVETQYF. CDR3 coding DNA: TGTGCCAGCAGTGCGGGGGGACCCGGGGTGGAGACCCAGTACTTC.

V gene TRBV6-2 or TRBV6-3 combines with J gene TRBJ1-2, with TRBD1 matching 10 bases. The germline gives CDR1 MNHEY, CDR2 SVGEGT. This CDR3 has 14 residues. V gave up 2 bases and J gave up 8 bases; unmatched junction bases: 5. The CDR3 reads CASSYLGTGEGYTF. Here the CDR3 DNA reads TGTGCCAGCAGTTACCTGGGGACAGGGGAAGGCTACACCTTC.

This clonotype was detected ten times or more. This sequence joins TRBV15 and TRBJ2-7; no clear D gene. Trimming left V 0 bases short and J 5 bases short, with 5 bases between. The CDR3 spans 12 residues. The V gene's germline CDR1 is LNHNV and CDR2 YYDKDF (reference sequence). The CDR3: CATSRDNDEQYF. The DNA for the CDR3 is TGTGCCACCAGCAGAGATAACGACGAGCAGTACTTC.

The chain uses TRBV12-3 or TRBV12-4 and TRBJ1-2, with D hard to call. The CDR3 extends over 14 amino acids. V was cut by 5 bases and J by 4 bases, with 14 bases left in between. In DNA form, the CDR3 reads TGTGCCAGCAGTCCCACTTGGACGGGCTATGGCTACACCTTC. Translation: CASSPTWTGYGYTF.

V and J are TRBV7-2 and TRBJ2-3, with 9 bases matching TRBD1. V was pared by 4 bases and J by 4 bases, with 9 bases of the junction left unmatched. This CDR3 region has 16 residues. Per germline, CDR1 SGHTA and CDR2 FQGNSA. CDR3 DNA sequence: TGTGCCAGCAGCTCAGCGGGACAGGGTTTCGCAGATACGCAGTATTTT. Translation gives CASSSAGQGFADTQYF. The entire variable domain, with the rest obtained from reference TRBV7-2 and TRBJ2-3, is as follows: GAGVSQSPSNKVTEKGKDVELRCDPISGHTALYWYRQSLGQGLEFLIYFQGNSAPDKSGLPSDRFSAERTGGSVSTLTIQRTQQEDSAVYLCASSSAGQGFADTQYFGPGTRLTVL.

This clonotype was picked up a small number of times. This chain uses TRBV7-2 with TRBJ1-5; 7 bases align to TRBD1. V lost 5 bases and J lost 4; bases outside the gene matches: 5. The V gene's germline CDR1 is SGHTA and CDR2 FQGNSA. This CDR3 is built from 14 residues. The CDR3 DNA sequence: TGTGCCAGCAGCCTGGACAGGCGGAATCAGCCCCAGCATTTT. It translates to CASSLDRRNQPQHF.

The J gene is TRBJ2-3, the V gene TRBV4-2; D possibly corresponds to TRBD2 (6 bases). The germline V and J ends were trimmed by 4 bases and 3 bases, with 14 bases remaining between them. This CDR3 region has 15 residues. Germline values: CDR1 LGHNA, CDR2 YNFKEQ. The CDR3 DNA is TGTGCCAGCAGCCTTCCCTTGGAGGGGACAGATACGCAGTATTTT. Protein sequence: CASSLPLEGTDTQYF.

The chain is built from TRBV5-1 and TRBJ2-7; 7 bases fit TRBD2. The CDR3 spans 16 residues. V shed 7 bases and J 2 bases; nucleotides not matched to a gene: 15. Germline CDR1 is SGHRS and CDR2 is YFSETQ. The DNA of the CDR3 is TGCGCCAGCGCGCAAGGGAGGGAGGGACCCGCCTACGAGCAGTACTTC. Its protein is CASAQGREGPAYEQYF.

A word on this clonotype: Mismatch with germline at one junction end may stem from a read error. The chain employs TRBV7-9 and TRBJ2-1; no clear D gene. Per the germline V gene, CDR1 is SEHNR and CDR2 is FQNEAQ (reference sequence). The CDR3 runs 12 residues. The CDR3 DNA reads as TGTGCCAGCAGCTTATCCTTCAATGAGCAGTTCTTC. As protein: CASSLSFNEQFF.

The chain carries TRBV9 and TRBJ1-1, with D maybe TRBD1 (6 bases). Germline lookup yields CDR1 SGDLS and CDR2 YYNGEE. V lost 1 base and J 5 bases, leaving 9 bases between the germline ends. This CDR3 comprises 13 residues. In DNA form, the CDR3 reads TGTGCCAGCAGCGTAACCACAGGGACTGAAGCTTTCTTT. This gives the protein CASSVTTGTEAFF.

The CDR3 protein is CASSRGPGGANNEQFF. The CDR3 nucleotides read TGTGCCAGCAGCCGGGGACCCGGGGGAGCCAACAATGAGCAGTTCTTC. This chain joins TRBV3-1 and TRBJ2-1; maybe TRBD2 (6 bases). Trimming took off 4 bases at V and 5 bases at J, with 18 bases between the two ends. The CDR3 is 16 residues long. Looked up from germline, CDR1 is LGHDT and CDR2 is YNNKEL (reference sequence).

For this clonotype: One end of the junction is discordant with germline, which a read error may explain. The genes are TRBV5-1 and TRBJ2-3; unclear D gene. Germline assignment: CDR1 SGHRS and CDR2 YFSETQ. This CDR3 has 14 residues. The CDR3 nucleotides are TGCGCCAGCCGTTTCGGCGGAAACACAGATACGCGGTATTTT. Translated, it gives CASRFGGNTDTRYF.

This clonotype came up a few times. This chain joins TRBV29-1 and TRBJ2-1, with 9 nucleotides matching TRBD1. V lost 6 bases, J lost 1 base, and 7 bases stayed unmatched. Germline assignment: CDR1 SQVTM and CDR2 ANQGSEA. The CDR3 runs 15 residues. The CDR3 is CSVQPGQGSYNEQFF. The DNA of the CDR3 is TGCAGCGTGCAGCCGGGACAGGGTTCCTACAATGAGCAGTTCTTC.

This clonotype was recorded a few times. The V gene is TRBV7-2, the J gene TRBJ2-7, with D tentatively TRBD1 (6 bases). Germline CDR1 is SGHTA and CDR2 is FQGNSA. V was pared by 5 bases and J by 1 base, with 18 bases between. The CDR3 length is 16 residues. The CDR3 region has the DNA TGTGCCAGCAGCGGCTACGACTTCACAGGGTCCTACGAGCAGTACTTC. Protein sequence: CASSGYDFTGSYEQYF.